The 18 T cell receptor beta chains reported below all come from one sample, sequenced in a study of control samples from healthy donors and cancer patients (dated by TCRdb to the early 2020s). The library relied on the immunoSEQ multiplex PCR assay. Drawn from immuneACCESS, this table holds only the in-frame rearrangements with V and J called that TCRdb kept. Clones are partly lost; checked studies trace under half to an unresolved V gene and leave the rest unexplained. For this sample the table gives roughly 120,000 clones, of which roughly nine tenths were detected only once. Of the sample, roughly 4.5% is held by the ten largest clones. Sequenced sample: blood. These receptors were obtained from a human donor in good health. The donor label of this sample is uncertain.

This rearrangement joins TRBV21-1 to TRBJ1-5. TRBV21-1 is a pseudogene segment. This CDR3 region has 18 residues. In DNA form, the CDR3 reads TGTGCCAGCAGAATAAAGGGCGACACGGATGGGAATTATCAGCCCCAGCATTTT. Translation: CASRIKGDTDGNYQPQHF.

The chain recombines TRBV7-3 with TRBJ2-2, with a weak D call TRBD1 (5 bases). Looked up from germline, CDR1 is SGHTA and CDR2 is FQGTGA. Trimming removed 5 bases at V and 1 base at J, with 14 bases between. This CDR3 spans 16 amino acids. This CDR3 reads CASSQQGRRNTGELFF. In nucleotides, the CDR3 is TGTGCCAGCAGCCAGCAGGGTCGTCGGAACACCGGGGAGCTGTTTTTT.

The chain combines TRBV4-1 with TRBJ1-4; D might be TRBD1 (5 bases). CDR3 length equals 16 residues. Trimming removed 1 base at V and 4 bases at J, with 13 bases between. From germline, CDR1 is MGHRA and CDR2 YSYEKL. The CDR3 loop is CASSQVAGGGNEKLFF. CDR3 DNA: TGCGCCAGCAGCCAAGTCGCGGGGGGAGGTAATGAAAAACTGTTTTTT.

This chain links TRBV30 with TRBJ1-2, with 7 bases that match TRBD1. This CDR3 has 11 residues. The J segment lost 9 bases and the V segment lost 8 bases, leaving 9 bases of the junction unmatched. Germline CDR1 and CDR2: GTSNPN and SVGIG (reference sequence). The CDR3 nucleotides are TGTGCCCAGAGACAGGGTATAAGCTACACCTTC. Protein sequence: CAQRQGISYTF.

The V and J genes are TRBV11-3 and TRBJ2-5, with a weak D call TRBD1 (5 bases). The germline V gene encodes CDR1 SGHNT and CDR2 YENEEA. The CDR3 contains 13 residues. Trimming removed 5 bases from V and 5 bases from J, with 12 bases in between. CDR3: CASSLGPRETQYF. In DNA form, the CDR3 reads TGTGCCAGCAGCCTGGGGCCTCGGGAGACCCAGTACTTC. Variable domain in full (rest from reference TRBV11-3 and TRBJ2-5): EAGVVQSPRYKIIEKKQPVAFWCNPISGHNTLYWYLQNLGQGPELLIRYENEEAVDDSQLPKDRFSAERLKGVDSTLKIQPAELGDSAVYLCASSLGPRETQYFGPGTRLLVL.

The chain combines TRBV29-1 with TRBJ2-7; 9 positions agree with TRBD1. The CDR3 is 13 residues long. After removal of 6 bases from V and 7 bases from J, the junction contained 10 bases not matched to a gene. Germline CDR1 SQVTM, CDR2 ANQGSEA. CDR3 sequence (DNA): TGCAGCGTGAGACAGGGGGAAATAGGTGAGCAGTACGTC. Its protein is CSVRQGEIGEQYV.

The chain combines TRBV7-8 with TRBJ2-7; the D call may be TRBD1 or TRBD2 (5 bases each). Trimming took off 2 bases at V and 1 base at J, with 15 bases between the two ends. Germline-derived CDR1 and CDR2 are SGHVS and FQNEAQ. The CDR3 sequence is 16 residues long. The CDR3 bases are TGTGCCAGCAGCTTACCTTCAGGGTGGGGGTCCTACGAGCAGTACTTC. This sequence encodes CASSLPSGWGSYEQYF.

In nucleotides, the CDR3 is TGTGCCAGCAGTTACACGACAGGGGGAACAAATCAGCCCCAGCATTTT. It yields the protein CASSYTTGGTNQPQHF. The genes are TRBV6-5 and TRBJ1-5, with 9 bases that match TRBD1. The germline gives CDR1 MNHEY, CDR2 SVGAGI. The CDR3 has 16 amino acids. After removal of 2 bases from V and 4 bases from J, the junction contained 6 bases not matched to a gene.

The CDR3 coding sequence is TGTGCCAGCAGTTCTCCTGCCGGGGAGGGCACTGAAGCTTTCTTT. Translation: CASSSPAGEGTEAFF. V gene TRBV6-5 combines with J gene TRBJ1-1; D is unclear. This CDR3 region has 15 residues. V lost 4 bases, J lost 4 bases, and 16 bases lay in between. Per germline, CDR1 MNHEY and CDR2 SVGAGI.

J is TRBJ2-5 and V is TRBV27; D not certain. Germline V CDR1 and CDR2: MNHEY, SMNVEV (reference sequence). V lost 3 bases, J lost 2 bases, and 10 bases lay in between. This CDR3 spans 14 amino acids. The CDR3 protein is CASSFWADQETQYF. The CDR3 nucleotides are TGTGCCAGCAGTTTCTGGGCAGATCAAGAGACCCAGTACTTC.

The chain couples TRBV5-1 to TRBJ2-5, with D hard to call. The V gene's germline CDR1 is SGHRS and CDR2 YFSETQ. Trimming pared 3 bases from V and 0 bases from J, leaving 12 bases between. CDR3 length equals 15 residues. CDR3 in DNA: TGCGCCAGCAGCTCCGAAAGCAGGTACCAAGAGACCCAGTACTTC. Translation: CASSSESRYQETQYF.

The chain is built from TRBV6-5 and TRBJ2-7; the D gene is possibly TRBD1 (6 bases). V lost 7 bases and J lost 0, with 10 bases in between. Germline V gives CDR1 MNHEY, CDR2 SVGAGI. This CDR3 is 13 amino acids long. CDR3 sequence (DNA): TGTGCCAGCAACAGGGCTTACTCCTACGAGCAGTACTTC. Its protein is CASNRAYSYEQYF.

This clone appeared a single time. The V gene is TRBV5-1, the J gene TRBJ2-7; tentative D call: TRBD1 (5 bases). From germline, CDR1 is SGHRS and CDR2 YFSETQ. V was clipped by 1 base and J by 3 bases, with 8 bases between them. This CDR3 contains 13 residues. The CDR3 nucleotides read TGCGCCAGCAGCTTGCAGGGTGTCTACGAGCAGTACTTC. Protein sequence: CASSLQGVYEQYF.

This chain joins TRBV2 and TRBJ1-3; D call uncertain. Germline loops: CDR1 SNHLY, CDR2 FYNNEI. The V and J ends lost 0 bases and 0 bases respectively, with 6 bases between them. The CDR3 extends over 15 amino acids. CDR3 in DNA: TGTGCCAGCAGTGAAGCGACGGACTCTGGAAACACCATATATTTT. Translated, it gives CASSEATDSGNTIYF.

The V and J genes are TRBV6-2 or TRBV6-3 and TRBJ1-2; D might be TRBD1 (5 bases). Trimming removed 6 bases at V and 4 bases at J, with 12 bases between. The CDR3 covers 13 residues. In germline, CDR1 is MNHEY, CDR2 SVGEGT. CDR3 amino acids: CASSLDKAYGYTF. Here the CDR3 DNA reads TGTGCCAGCAGCCTGGACAAGGCCTATGGCTACACCTTC.

As regards this clone: The same CDR3 also results from other DNA sequences found in this sample. The CDR3 region is CASSEGAGANVLTF. The CDR3 bases are TGTGCCAGCAGTGAGGGGGCTGGGGCCAACGTCCTGACTTTC. The chain has TRBV6-1 and TRBJ2-6, with D tentatively TRBD1 or TRBD2 (5 bases each). Germline lookup yields CDR1 MNHNS and CDR2 SASEGT. V was shortened by 3 bases and J by 2 bases, with 5 bases between the two germline ends. The CDR3 spans 14 residues.

CDR3 residues: CASRFRGRVQDEQYF. CDR3 in DNA: TGTGCCAGCAGATTTAGGGGGCGGGTTCAAGACGAGCAGTACTTC. The chain couples TRBV6-5 to TRBJ2-7, with 7 bases lining up with TRBD1. This CDR3 has 15 amino acids. V lost 6 bases and J lost 5; bases outside the gene matches: 13. CDR1 and CDR2 from the germline V gene are MNHEY and SVGAGI.

The rearrangement joins TRBV28 to TRBJ1-4; unclear D gene. Germline-derived CDR1 and CDR2 are MDHEN and SYDVKM. The ends were cut back, 4 bases at V and 4 bases at J, with 13 bases in the middle. The CDR3 runs to 15 residues. The CDR3 DNA follows: TGTGCCAGCAGTTCACCGCCGACACTTAATGAAAAACTGTTTTTT. It encodes CASSSPPTLNEKLFF.